The clone carrying this T cell receptor (beta chain) was detected only a few times. The antigen is unknown. This entry comes from a study of T-cell reconstitution after alpha-beta-depleted transplantation in children. General observations from the study: At around two months after transplant, the alpha-beta T cells were reportedly derived from several hundred expanded clones that came from non-depleted graft cells. It was newly produced T cells that mostly accounted for T-cell counts and diversity one year after transplant. Some patients showed high day-60 TCRbeta diversity, which derived from surviving recipient T cells and thymic progenitors.

It was with unique molecular identifiers that the TCRbeta library was prepared. MiXCR, run by TCRdb on the PCR reads, gives a single entry per CDR3 protein. Altogether about 870,000 distinct CDR3 sequences are present, 15% to 20% being singletons, with the ten largest covering just under 5%. This CDR3 comprises 15 residues. Germline lookup yields CDR1 SGDLS and CDR2 YYNGEE. Trimming at V came to 4 bases and at J to 2 bases, leaving 6 bases not matched to a gene. This TCR derives from a male patient younger than 18 who had a stem cell transplant for acute lymphoblastic leukemia, so the T cells may come from the graft donor. The chain recombines TRBV9 with TRBJ2-5; the match to TRBD1 covers 9 bases. Sequenced material: PBMCs, mostly from graft donor cells, taken 360 days after TCRalphabeta/CD19-depleted stem cell transplant. CDR3 amino acids: CASSQGTGRQETQYF. CDR3 nucleotides: TGTGCCAGCAGCCAAGGGACAGGGCGACAAGAGACCCAGTACTTC.